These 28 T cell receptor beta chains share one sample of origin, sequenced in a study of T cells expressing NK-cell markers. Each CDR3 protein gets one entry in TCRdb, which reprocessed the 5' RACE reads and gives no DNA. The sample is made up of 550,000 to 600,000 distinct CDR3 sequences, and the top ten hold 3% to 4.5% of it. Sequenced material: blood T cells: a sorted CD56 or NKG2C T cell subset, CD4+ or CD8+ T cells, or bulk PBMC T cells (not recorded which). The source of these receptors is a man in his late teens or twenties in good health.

CDR3 in amino acids: CASSQNRLAPYNEQFF. This sequence joins TRBV3-1 and TRBJ2-1; checking the TCRdb D call of TRBD2 is not possible without DNA. CDR3 length: 16 residues. Germline V gives CDR1 LGHDT, CDR2 YNNKEL (reference sequence).

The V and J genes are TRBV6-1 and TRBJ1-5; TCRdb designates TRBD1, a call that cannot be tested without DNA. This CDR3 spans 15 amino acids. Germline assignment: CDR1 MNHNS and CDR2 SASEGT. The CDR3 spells CASTPHLRSNQPQHF.

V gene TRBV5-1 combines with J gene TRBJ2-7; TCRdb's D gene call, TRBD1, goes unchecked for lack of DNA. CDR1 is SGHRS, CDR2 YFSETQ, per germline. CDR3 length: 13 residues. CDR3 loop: CASSTGPLNEQYF.

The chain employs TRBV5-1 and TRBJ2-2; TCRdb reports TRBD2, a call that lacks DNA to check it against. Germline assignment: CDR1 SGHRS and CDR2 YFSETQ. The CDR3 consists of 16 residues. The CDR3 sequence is CASEPGTSSNTGELFF.

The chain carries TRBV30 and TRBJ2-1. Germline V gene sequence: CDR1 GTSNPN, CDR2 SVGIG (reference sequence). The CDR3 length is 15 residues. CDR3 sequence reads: CAWSETTSSYNEQFF.

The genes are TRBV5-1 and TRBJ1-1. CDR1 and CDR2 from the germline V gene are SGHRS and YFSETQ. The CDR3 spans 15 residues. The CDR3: CASSLLTAGNTEAFF.

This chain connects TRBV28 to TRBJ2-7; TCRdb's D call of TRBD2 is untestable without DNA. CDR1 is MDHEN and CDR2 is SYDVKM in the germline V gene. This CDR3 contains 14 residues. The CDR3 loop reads CASSVGGSWREQYF.

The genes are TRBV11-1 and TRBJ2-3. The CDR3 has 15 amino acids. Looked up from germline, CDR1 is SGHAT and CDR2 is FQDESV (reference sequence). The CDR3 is CASSQSRFGTDTQYF.

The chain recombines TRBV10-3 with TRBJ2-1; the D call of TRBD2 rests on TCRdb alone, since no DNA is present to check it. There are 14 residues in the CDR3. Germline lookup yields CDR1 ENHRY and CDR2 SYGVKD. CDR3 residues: CAISGAGAGNEQFF.

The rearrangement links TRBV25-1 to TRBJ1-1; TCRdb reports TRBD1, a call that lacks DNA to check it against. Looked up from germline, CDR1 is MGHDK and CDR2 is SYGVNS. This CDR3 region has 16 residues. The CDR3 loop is CASSEWGGQWGTEAFF.

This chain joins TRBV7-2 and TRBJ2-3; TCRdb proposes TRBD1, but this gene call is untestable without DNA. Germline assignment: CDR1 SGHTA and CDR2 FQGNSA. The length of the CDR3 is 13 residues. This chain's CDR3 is CATLIQGSDTQYF.

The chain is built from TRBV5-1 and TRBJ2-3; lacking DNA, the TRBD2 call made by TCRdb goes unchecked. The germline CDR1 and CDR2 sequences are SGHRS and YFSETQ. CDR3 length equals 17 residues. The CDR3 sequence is CASSWRGTSGGADTQYF. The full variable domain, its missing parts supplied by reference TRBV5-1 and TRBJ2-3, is KAGVTQTPRYLIKTRGQQVTLSCSPISGHRSVSWYQQTPGQGLQFLFEYFSETQRNKGNFPGRFSGRQFSNSRSEMNVSTLELGDSALYLCASSWRGTSGGADTQYFGPGTRLTVL.

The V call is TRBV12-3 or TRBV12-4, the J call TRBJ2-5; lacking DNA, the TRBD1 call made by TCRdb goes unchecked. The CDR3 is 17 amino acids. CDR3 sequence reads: CASSPSAQGVSGETQYF.

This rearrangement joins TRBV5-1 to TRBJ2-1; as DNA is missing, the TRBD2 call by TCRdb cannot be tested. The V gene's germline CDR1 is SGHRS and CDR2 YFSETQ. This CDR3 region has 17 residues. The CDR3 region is CASSLVVLAGGRNEQFF. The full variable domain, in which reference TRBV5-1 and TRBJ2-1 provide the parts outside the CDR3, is KAGVTQTPRYLIKTRGQQVTLSCSPISGHRSVSWYQQTPGQGLQFLFEYFSETQRNKGNFPGRFSGRQFSNSRSEMNVSTLELGDSALYLCASSLVVLAGGRNEQFFGPGTRLTVL.

The CDR3 reads CATSAGGKETQYF. The chain links TRBV24-1 to TRBJ2-5; TCRdb designates TRBD1, a call that cannot be tested without DNA. The CDR3 has 13 residues. The germline gives CDR1 KGHDR, CDR2 SFDVKD.

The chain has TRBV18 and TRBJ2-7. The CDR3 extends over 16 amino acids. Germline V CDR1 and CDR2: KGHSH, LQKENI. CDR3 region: CASSLSLQREPYEQYF.

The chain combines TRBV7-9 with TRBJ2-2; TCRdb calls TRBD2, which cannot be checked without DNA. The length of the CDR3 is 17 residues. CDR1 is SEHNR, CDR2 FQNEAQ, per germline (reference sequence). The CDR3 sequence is CASRPRRAGPNTGELFF.

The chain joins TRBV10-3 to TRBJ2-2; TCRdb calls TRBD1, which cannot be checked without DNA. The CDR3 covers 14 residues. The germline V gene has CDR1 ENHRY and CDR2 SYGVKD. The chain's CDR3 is CAIEGQQNTGELFF.

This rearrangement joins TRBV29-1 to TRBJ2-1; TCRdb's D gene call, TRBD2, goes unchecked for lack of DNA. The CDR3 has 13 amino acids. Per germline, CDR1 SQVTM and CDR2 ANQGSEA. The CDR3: CSAPSSSYNEQFF.

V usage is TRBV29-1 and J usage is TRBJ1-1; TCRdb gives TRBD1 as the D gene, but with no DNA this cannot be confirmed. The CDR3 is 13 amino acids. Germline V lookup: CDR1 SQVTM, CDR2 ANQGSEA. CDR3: CSVQSGPPTRAFF.

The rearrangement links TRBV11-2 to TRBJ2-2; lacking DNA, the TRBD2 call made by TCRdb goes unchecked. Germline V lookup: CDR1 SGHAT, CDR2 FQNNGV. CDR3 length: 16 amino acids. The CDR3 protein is CASSGSSGRSTGELFF.

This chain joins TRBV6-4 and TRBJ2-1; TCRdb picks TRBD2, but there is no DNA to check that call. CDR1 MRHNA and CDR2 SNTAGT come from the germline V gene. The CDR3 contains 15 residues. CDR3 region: CASRAGTSVYDEQFF.

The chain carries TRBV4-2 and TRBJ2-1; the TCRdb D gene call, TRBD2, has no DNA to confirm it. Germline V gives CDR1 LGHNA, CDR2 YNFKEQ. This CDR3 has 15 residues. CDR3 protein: CASRTSLISYNEQFF.

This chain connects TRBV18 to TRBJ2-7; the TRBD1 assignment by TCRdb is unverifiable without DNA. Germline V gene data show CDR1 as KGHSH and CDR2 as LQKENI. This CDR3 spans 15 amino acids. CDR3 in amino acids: CASSPPSPGVYEQYF.

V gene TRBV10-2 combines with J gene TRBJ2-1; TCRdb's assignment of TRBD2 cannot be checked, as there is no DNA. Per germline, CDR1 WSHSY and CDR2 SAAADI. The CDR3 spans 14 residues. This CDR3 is CASAPGGGYNEQFF.

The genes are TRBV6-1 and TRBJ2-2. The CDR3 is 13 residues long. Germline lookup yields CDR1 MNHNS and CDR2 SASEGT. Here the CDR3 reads CASMSIDTGELFF.

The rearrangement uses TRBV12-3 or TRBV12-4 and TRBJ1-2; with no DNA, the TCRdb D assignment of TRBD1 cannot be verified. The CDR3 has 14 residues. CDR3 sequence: CASSTGTGGYGYTF.

CDR3 in amino acids: CASSSISGLAPQETQYF. V is TRBV27 and J is TRBJ2-5; the TRBD2 assignment by TCRdb is unverifiable without DNA. This CDR3 has 17 residues. Germline CDR1 and CDR2: MNHEY and SMNVEV (reference sequence).